The 5 T cell receptor beta chains below all came from one sample that was sequenced in a study of OX40 agonist ivuxolimab in advanced cancers. The data were produced by immunoSEQ multiplex PCR, yet TCRdb's version contains in-frame clones alone and is incomplete. The sample records around 95,000 clones, 90% being singletons. The sequenced sample was CD4+ or CD8+ T cells sorted from blood, obtained in a trial of the OX40 agonist ivuxolimab. These receptors originate from an adult with an advanced solid tumor such as melanoma, head and neck, liver or kidney cancer.

The gene calls are TRBV9 and TRBJ1-1; 7 positions agree with TRBD1. After removal of 2 bases from V and 7 bases from J, the junction contained 5 bases not matched to a gene. This CDR3 contains 13 residues. Germline V CDR1 and CDR2: SGDLS, YYNGEE. CDR3 in DNA: TGTGCCAGCAGCGTGACAGGGTTTGGTGAAGCTTTCTTT. It yields the protein CASSVTGFGEAFF.

This clone came up a few times. The CDR3 sequence: CASITWTVRNSPLHF. The DNA of the CDR3 is TGTGCCAGCATTACCTGGACAGTTAGGAATTCACCCCTCCACTTT. The chain couples TRBV9 to TRBJ1-6; weak D call: TRBD1 (6 bases). V was clipped by 6 bases and J by 7 bases, with 17 bases between them. This CDR3 is built from 15 residues. Germline V gene lookup returns CDR1 SGDLS and CDR2 YYNGEE.

The rearrangement joins TRBV21-1 to TRBJ2-5; the D segment call TRBD2 is taken from the table without a DNA check. TRBV21-1 is recorded as a pseudogene. This CDR3 is 16 amino acids long. CDR3 sequence reads: CASSKDRGGYLETQYF. The CDR3 DNA reads as TGTGCCAGCAGCAAAGATCGGGGGGGGTACCTCGAGACCCAGTACTTC.

This chain uses TRBV4-2 with TRBJ2-1; D unresolved. The V end lost 6 bases, the J end lost 6 bases, and 9 bases lay between the germline ends. Germline CDR1 and CDR2: LGHNA and YNFKEQ. The length of the CDR3 is 12 residues. CDR3: CASRRAGNEQFF. The CDR3 DNA sequence: TGTGCCAGCAGACGTGCCGGCAATGAGCAGTTCTTC.

This clone was counted a single time. V usage is TRBV30 and J usage is TRBJ1-1; D remains ambiguous. Germline V gene sequence: CDR1 GTSNPN, CDR2 SVGIG (reference sequence). V dropped 2 bases and J dropped 3 bases, with 13 bases sitting between them. There are 14 residues in the CDR3. CDR3 in amino acids: CAWSQGGWDTEAFF. As DNA, the CDR3 is TGTGCCTGGAGTCAAGGAGGGTGGGACACTGAAGCTTTCTTT.